This T cell receptor beta chain was observed in a study of blood T cell repertoires in COVID-19. Study in general: Samples taken during acute and convalescent COVID-19 were collected in the United States, Italy and Spain. The analysed material was cDNA or gDNA that came from T cells, B-cell-depleted T cells, or PBMCs.

Germline lookup yields CDR1 SGHRS and CDR2 YFSETQ. The CDR3 spans 13 residues. Trimming left V 5 bases short and J 7 bases short, with 10 bases between. Under the authors' procedure: Cell counts per sample came from amplifying reference gene primers. Measured with immunoSEQ multiplex PCR; TCRdb has only the in-frame clones, and not every one. Clonal size and the V and J genes are those of that table, whereas D and trimming came from the DNA. The table includes about 190,000 clones, approximately 90% detected once. The sequence was collected from a young man with acute or convalescent COVID-19. Sequencing input: peripheral blood. The chain has TRBV5-1 and TRBJ1-6; D is possibly TRBD1 (6 bases). DNA for the CDR3: TGCGCCAGCAGACGGACAGAAAATTCACCCCTCCACTTT. Its translation is CASRRTENSPLHF. The full variable domain, its missing parts supplied by reference TRBV5-1 and TRBJ1-6, is KAGVTQTPRYLIKTRGQQVTLSCSPISGHRSVSWYQQTPGQGLQFLFEYFSETQRNKGNFPGRFSGRQFSNSRSEMNVSTLELGDSALYLCASRRTENSPLHFGNGTRLTVT.